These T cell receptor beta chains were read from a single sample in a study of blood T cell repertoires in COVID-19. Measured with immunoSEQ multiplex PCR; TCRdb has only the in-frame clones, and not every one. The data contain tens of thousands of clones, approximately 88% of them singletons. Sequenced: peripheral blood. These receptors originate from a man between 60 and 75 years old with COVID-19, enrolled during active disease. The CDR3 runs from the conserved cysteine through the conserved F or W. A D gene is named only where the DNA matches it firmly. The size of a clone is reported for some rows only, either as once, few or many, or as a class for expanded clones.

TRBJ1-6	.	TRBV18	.	CASSLEQGNSPLHF	TGTGCCAGCTCACTGGAGCAGGGAAATTCACCCCTCCACTTT
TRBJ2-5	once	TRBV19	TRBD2	CASSIDSGKETQYF	TGTGCCAGTAGTATAGATAGCGGGAAAGAGACCCAGTACTTC
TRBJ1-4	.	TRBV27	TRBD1	CASRTGANEKLFF	TGTGCCAGCCGAACAGGGGCTAATGAAAAACTGTTTTTT
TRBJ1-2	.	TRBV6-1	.	CASSEGWQAWYTF	TGTGCCAGCAGTGAAGGTTGGCAAGCGTGGTACACCTTC
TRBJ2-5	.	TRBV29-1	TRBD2	CSVKQTSGQETQYF	TGCAGCGTTAAGCAGACTAGCGGCCAAGAGACCCAGTACTTC
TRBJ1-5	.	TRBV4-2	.	CASSQDGDQPQHF	TGTGCCAGCAGCCAAGACGGTGATCAGCCCCAGCATTTT
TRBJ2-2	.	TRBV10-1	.	CAIGVPGDSGELFF	TGCGCCATCGGGGTCCCGGGAGACTCCGGGGAGCTGTTTTTT
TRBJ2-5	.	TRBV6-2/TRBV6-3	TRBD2	CASSYGTSTYQETQYF	TGTGCCAGCAGTTACGGGACTAGTACCTACCAAGAGACCCAGTACTTC
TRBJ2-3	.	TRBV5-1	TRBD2	CASSPLAGGGTDTQYF	TGCGCCAGCAGCCCCTTAGCGGGAGGGGGGACAGATACGCAGTATTTT
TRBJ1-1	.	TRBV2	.	CASSDGGKNTEAFF	TGTGCCAGCAGTGATGGCGGGAAGAACACTGAAGCTTTCTTT
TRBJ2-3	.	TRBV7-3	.	CASSHEIDTQYF	TGTGCCAGCAGCCATGAGATAGATACGCAGTATTTT
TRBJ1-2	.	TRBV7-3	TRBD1	CASSFFDRAEGYTF	TGTGCCAGCAGCTTCTTCGACAGGGCGGAAGGCTACACCTTC